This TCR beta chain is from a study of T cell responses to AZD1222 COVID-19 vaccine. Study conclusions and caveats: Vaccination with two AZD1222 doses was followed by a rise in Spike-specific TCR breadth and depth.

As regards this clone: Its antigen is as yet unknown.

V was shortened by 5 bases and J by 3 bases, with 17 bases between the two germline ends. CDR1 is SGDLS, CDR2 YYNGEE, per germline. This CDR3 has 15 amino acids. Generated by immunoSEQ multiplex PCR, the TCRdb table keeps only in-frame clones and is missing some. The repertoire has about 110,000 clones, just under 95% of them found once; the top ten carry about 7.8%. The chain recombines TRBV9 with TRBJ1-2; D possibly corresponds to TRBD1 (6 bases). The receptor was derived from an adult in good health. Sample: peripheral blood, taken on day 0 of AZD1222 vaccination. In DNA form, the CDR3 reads TGTGCCAGCAGTCGAATTCAGGGGTCGTACTATGGCTACACCTTC. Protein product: CASSRIQGSYYGYTF.